This entry lists 13 T cell receptor beta chains sequenced from one sample in a study of T cells after posttransplantation cyclophosphamide. Assay used: immunoSEQ multiplex PCR; TCRdb lists only in-frame clones, some missing. Recorded here are tens of thousands of clones, none singletons. Sequencing was performed on PBMCs. The receptors come from a man aged 30-40 years in good health and a related stem cell transplant donor.

In this sample, this clone turned up a few times. The chain recombines TRBV12-3 or TRBV12-4 with TRBJ1-2; the D gene is possibly TRBD1 (6 bases). V was pared by 4 bases and J by 3 bases, with 21 bases between. The CDR3 totals 17 residues. The CDR3 nucleotides read TGTGCCAGCAGTTCCCTAATTAACCCGGACAGCTACTATGGCTACACCTTC. It specifies CASSSLINPDSYYGYTF.

The table lists this clone with many counts. This rearrangement joins TRBV11-2 to TRBJ2-7, with 11 positions matching TRBD2. The V and J ends lost 5 bases and 7 bases, in that order; junction bases with no gene match: 13. The CDR3 sequence is 16 residues long. The germline V gene has CDR1 SGHAT and CDR2 FQNNGV. DNA of the CDR3: TGTGCCAGCAGCCGAGGACTAGCGGGCCCGGGGGGGGAGCAGTACTTC. Encoded protein: CASSRGLAGPGGEQYF.

The chain combines TRBV7-9 with TRBJ2-3; TRBD1 or TRBD2 may be the D gene (5 bases each). Per germline, CDR1 SEHNR and CDR2 FQNEAQ (reference sequence). V was trimmed by 0 bases and J by 2 bases, leaving 9 bases between them. The CDR3 is 15 residues long. CDR3 in DNA: TGTGCCAGCAGCTTAGCAGGGGAGAACACAGATACGCAGTATTTT. Residues: CASSLAGENTDTQYF.

In this sample, this clone turned up many times. The V gene is TRBV6-1, the J gene TRBJ1-1, with TRBD1 identical over 7 bases. The germline gives CDR1 MNHNS, CDR2 SASEGT. This CDR3 comprises 13 residues. Trimming removed 11 bases from V and 0 bases from J; junction bases left unmatched: 6. The CDR3 protein is CAGTDPLNTEAFF. The CDR3 region has the DNA TGTGCCGGGACAGACCCACTGAACACTGAAGCTTTCTTT.

This clone was seen many times. The chain links TRBV5-6 to TRBJ2-3, with D unclear. From germline, CDR1 is SGHDT and CDR2 YYEEEE. The CDR3 is 13 amino acids. Trimming left V 4 bases short and J 3 bases short, with 9 bases between. This CDR3 reads CASSPRVTDTQYF. The DNA of the CDR3 is TGTGCCAGCAGCCCCCGGGTGACAGATACGCAGTATTTT.

This clone was detected ten times or more. The chain uses TRBV9 and TRBJ2-1; perhaps TRBD2 as D (5 bases). Germline lookup yields CDR1 SGDLS and CDR2 YYNGEE. V was cut by 0 bases and J by 6 bases, with 10 bases left in between. The CDR3 is 14 residues long. The CDR3 nucleotides are TGTGCCAGCAGCGTAGCTCCAGCGGCCAATGAGCAGTTCTTC. Its protein product is CASSVAPAANEQFF. Filled out from reference TRBV9 and TRBJ2-1, the complete variable domain reads DSGVTQTPKHLITATGQRVTLRCSPRSGDLSVYWYQQSLDQGLQFLIQYYNGEERAKGNILERFSAQQFPDLHSELNLSSLELGDSALYFCASSVAPAANEQFFGPGTRLTVL.

This clone was observed many times. The chain carries TRBV11-2 and TRBJ1-1; TRBD1 matches at 9 bases. Germline V gene lookup returns CDR1 SGHAT and CDR2 FQNNGV. The CDR3 spans 16 residues. The V and J ends lost 5 bases and 2 bases, in that order; junction bases with no gene match: 9. The CDR3 DNA reads TGTGCCAGCAGCAGAGACAGGGGGTTGAGTAACACTGAAGCTTTCTTT. Protein: CASSRDRGLSNTEAFF.

This clone was counted many times. This chain links TRBV18 with TRBJ2-3; D might be TRBD1 (6 bases). This CDR3 has 16 amino acids. Germline V CDR1 and CDR2: KGHSH, LQKENI. With 1 base removed from V and 2 bases from J, the gap between germline ends came to 13 bases. The CDR3: CASSPLGAGPTDTQYF. CDR3 coding DNA: TGTGCCAGCTCACCACTGGGGGCAGGGCCCACAGATACGCAGTATTTT.

The sample holds many counts of this clone. The chain links TRBV6-5 to TRBJ1-1; D remains unclear. Germline V gives CDR1 MNHEY, CDR2 SVGAGI. The CDR3 contains 13 residues. V was clipped by 4 bases and J by 8 bases, with 14 bases between them. The CDR3 sequence is CASSSQVPPEAFF. The DNA of the CDR3 is TGTGCCAGCAGTTCTCAGGTCCCTCCGGAAGCTTTCTTT.

This clone has ten or more counts. The gene calls are TRBV4-3 and TRBJ2-1; D unclear. The CDR3 contains 14 residues. CDR1 LGHNA and CDR2 YSLEER come from the germline V gene. Trimming removed 0 bases at V and 10 bases at J, with 13 bases between. Here the CDR3 DNA reads TGCGCCAGCAGCCAAGATCCCTCTTACGGGGAGCAGTTCTTC. Protein product: CASSQDPSYGEQFF.

This clone was observed many times. The chain recombines TRBV7-9 with TRBJ1-2, with D uncertain. CDR1 is SEHNR and CDR2 is FQNEAQ in the germline V gene (reference sequence). The CDR3 contains 14 residues. V was trimmed by 3 bases and J by 3 bases, leaving 11 bases between them. The CDR3 sequence is CASSLPLGYYGYTF. The CDR3 bases are TGTGCCAGCAGCTTGCCCTTGGGCTACTATGGCTACACCTTC.

At least ten counts were recorded for this clone. The chain carries TRBV28 and TRBJ1-4; 7 bases are a match to TRBD1. CDR1 and CDR2 from the germline V gene are MDHEN and SYDVKM. The CDR3 spans 11 residues. V shed 5 bases and J 11 bases; nucleotides not matched to a gene: 2. The CDR3 loop is CASSADRKLFF. In DNA, the CDR3 is TGTGCCAGCAGTGCGGACAGGAAACTGTTTTTT.

In this sample, this clone turned up many times. The chain's CDR3 is CSVAEAGEGYEQYF. CDR3 in DNA: TGCAGCGTTGCGGAGGCGGGGGAAGGCTACGAGCAGTACTTC. The chain combines TRBV29-1 with TRBJ2-7, with TRBD2 identical over 7 bases. Germline V gene lookup returns CDR1 SQVTM and CDR2 ANQGSEA. After removal of 4 bases from V and 3 bases from J, the junction contained 9 bases not matched to a gene. The CDR3 has 14 amino acids.